A selection of T cell receptor beta chains follows, all from one sample in a study of cytomegalovirus exposure and HLA in healthy donors. This table comes from immunoSEQ multiplex PCR, and its TCRdb copy is limited to in-frame clones, with some not included. This table holds 160,000 or so clones, over 80% found once. Sequencing used PBMCs. Receptor source: a woman aged 18-30 years in good health and CMV-seronegative. CDR3s include the opening cysteine and the closing phenylalanine or tryptophan. D genes are given only for firm matches. The listing skips clone size in some rows; elsewhere it reads once, few, many or a size class.

v_call	j_call	d_call	clone_size	cdr3_aa	cdr3_nt
TRBV7-8	TRBJ2-5	TRBD2	once	CASSLGTSGGQETQYF	TGTGCCAGCAGCTTAGGTACTAGCGGAGGACAAGAGACCCAGTACTTC
TRBV5-6	TRBJ2-3	TRBD2	NA	CASSFDFSAGGLSDTQYF	TGTGCCAGCAGCTTTGACTTTAGTGCGGGGGGGCTCTCAGATACGCAGTATTTT
TRBV19	TRBJ2-5	TRBD2	NA	CASSIASGGETQYF	TGTGCCAGTAGTATAGCCAGCGGGGGGGAGACCCAGTACTTC
TRBV4-1	TRBJ2-5	TRBD2	NA	CASSHPGTRLETQYF	TGCGCCAGCAGCCACCCCGGGACTAGATTAGAGACCCAGTACTTC
TRBV11-2	TRBJ2-7	TRBD1	NA	CASSLGRTETGTGPYEQYF	TGTGCCAGCAGCTTAGGAAGGACGGAGACGGGGACAGGGCCCTACGAGCAGTACTTC
TRBV29-1	TRBJ1-1	NA	NA	CSVEGGRGEQAFF	TGCAGCGTTGAAGGGGGCAGGGGTGAACAAGCTTTCTTT
TRBV10-2	TRBJ2-3	TRBD1	few	CASSDLRQGAGGDTQYF	TGCGCCAGCAGTGATTTGCGACAGGGGGCTGGAGGAGATACGCAGTATTTT
TRBV6-6	TRBJ2-1	NA	NA	CASSYSMPGGQFF	TGTGCCAGCAGTTACTCGATGCCAGGAGGGCAGTTCTTC
TRBV29-1	TRBJ1-2	NA	NA	CSVAGDYGYTF	TGCAGCGTCGCCGGTGACTATGGCTACACCTTC
TRBV11-3	TRBJ1-6	TRBD1	NA	CASRDRSSPLHF	TGTGCCAGCCGGGACAGGAGTTCACCCCTCCACTTT
TRBV9	TRBJ2-7	NA	NA	CASSTHRDQVGSYEQYF	TGTGCCAGCAGCACCCATCGAGATCAGGTCGGATCCTACGAGCAGTACTTC
TRBV6-4	TRBJ1-2	NA	few	CASSVQVGAGYTF	TGTGCCAGCAGCGTTCAGGTGGGCGCGGGCTACACCTTC
TRBV28	TRBJ1-2	NA	NA	CAVRRRGPYGYTF	TGTGCCGTCCGCCGCCGAGGTCCCTATGGCTACACCTTC
TRBV28	TRBJ1-5	NA	NA	CASSYQISNQPQHF	TGTGCCAGCAGTTACCAGATTAGCAATCAGCCCCAGCATTTT
TRBV29-1	TRBJ2-6	TRBD1	NA	CSVEGLGTGVSGANGLTF	TGCAGCGTTGAAGGTTTAGGGACAGGGGTCTCTGGGGCCAACGGCCTGACTTTC
TRBV4-2	TRBJ1-2	NA	NA	CASSQDRANYGYTF	TGTGCCAGCAGCCAAGACAGGGCGAACTATGGCTACACCTTC
TRBV11-2	TRBJ1-2	NA	NA	CASSLVGQGRDGYTF	TGTGCCAGCAGCTTAGTAGGGCAGGGGAGAGATGGCTACACCTTC
TRBV4-1	TRBJ1-1	TRBD1	NA	CASSPRQGGTEAFF	TGCGCCAGCAGCCCGCGACAGGGGGGCACTGAAGCTTTCTTT
TRBV18	TRBJ2-3	NA	few	CASSPLSTFGATDTQYF	TGTGCCAGCTCACCACTATCGACTTTTGGGGCCACCGATACGCAGTATTTT
TRBV30	TRBJ2-7	TRBD1	once	CAWSVGTGGYGQYF	TGTGCCTGGAGTGTGGGGACAGGGGGGTACGGGCAGTACTTC
TRBV7-2	TRBJ2-3	NA	NA	CASSWQPRGRNTDTQYF	TGTGCCAGCAGCTGGCAACCCCGGGGTCGGAACACAGATACGCAGTATTTT
TRBV21-1	TRBJ2-7	NA	NA	CASSKVELASYEQYF	TGTGCCAGCAGCAAAGTGGAGCTAGCATCCTACGAGCAGTACTTC
TRBV6-4	TRBJ1-1	TRBD1	NA	CASSEDAADRENTEAFF	TGTGCCAGCAGTGAAGATGCAGCGGACAGGGAGAACACTGAAGCTTTCTTT
TRBV18	TRBJ1-3	NA	once	CASSPGQSSGNTIYF	TGTGCCAGCTCACCGGGGCAGAGCTCTGGAAACACCATATATTTT
TRBV10-3	TRBJ2-5	NA	NA	CAAGSETQYF	TGTGCCGCCGGTTCGGAGACCCAGTACTTC
TRBV10-1	TRBJ2-2	NA	NA	CASSMTQALTGELFF	TGCGCCAGCAGTATGACTCAAGCCCTAACCGGGGAGCTGTTTTTT
TRBV19	TRBJ2-3	TRBD2	NA	CASSILAGGRGDTQYF	TGTGCCAGTAGTATACTAGCGGGGGGCCGGGGAGATACGCAGTATTTT
TRBV5-1	TRBJ1-1	TRBD1	few	CASSPGQQKNTEAFF	TGCGCCAGCAGCCCGGGACAGCAAAAGAACACTGAAGCTTTCTTT
TRBV15	TRBJ2-5	NA	few	CATSPTQETQYF	TGTGCCACCAGCCCCACCCAGGAGACCCAGTACTTC
TRBV30	TRBJ1-2	TRBD1	NA	CASGQGNGYTF	TGTGCCTCTGGACAGGGAAATGGCTACACCTTC
TRBV7-9	TRBJ2-3	NA	NA	CASSGGPDTQYF	TGTGCCAGCAGCGGAGGGCCAGATACGCAGTATTTT
TRBV13	TRBJ1-1	NA	NA	CASSFSIHPGAFF	TGTGCCAGCAGCTTTAGTATTCATCCAGGGGCTTTCTTT
TRBV9	TRBJ2-5	TRBD1	NA	CASSPEGQIQETQYF	TGTGCCAGCAGCCCCGAGGGACAGATCCAAGAGACCCAGTACTTC
TRBV6-1	TRBJ1-5	NA	NA	CASSENTLLSNQPQHF	TGTGCCAGCAGTGAAAACACCCTCCTTAGCAATCAGCCCCAGCATTTT
TRBV5-6	TRBJ1-2	NA	NA	CASSLTGYYTF	TGTGCCAGCAGCTTGACAGGATACTACACCTTC
TRBV7-8	TRBJ1-2	NA	NA	CASSIRTANYGYTF	TGTGCCAGCAGCATACGGACAGCAAACTATGGCTACACCTTC
TRBV5-1	TRBJ2-6	TRBD2	few	CASSLGGASGANGLTF	TGCGCCAGCAGCCTCGGGGGGGCTTCCGGGGCCAACGGCCTGACTTTC
TRBV6-5	TRBJ1-2	TRBD1	NA	CASSQVGQGYYGYTF	TGTGCCAGCAGCCAAGTGGGACAGGGCTACTATGGCTACACCTTC
TRBV4-1	TRBJ2-7	TRBD1	NA	CASSQHGTAPYEQYF	TGCGCCAGCAGCCAACATGGGACAGCTCCCTACGAGCAGTACTTC
TRBV5-1	TRBJ1-5	NA	NA	CASSLAGIRHQHF	TGCGCCAGCAGCTTGGCCGGGATCCGTCACCAGCATTTT
TRBV19	TRBJ1-3	TRBD1	NA	CASSSQGAAGNTIYF	TGTGCCAGTAGCTCACAGGGGGCTGCCGGAAACACCATATATTTT
TRBV30	TRBJ1-5	NA	NA	CAWSTGPNYQPQHF	TGTGCCTGGAGTACAGGGCCGAACTATCAGCCCCAGCATTTT
TRBV19	TRBJ2-6	TRBD1	once	CASSTRDRDRQSGANVLTF	TGTGCCAGTAGTACCCGGGACAGGGACCGCCAGTCTGGGGCCAACGTCCTGACTTTC
TRBV5-1	TRBJ2-3	NA	NA	CASSFYGGKGTDTQYF	TGCGCCAGCAGCTTTTACGGGGGAAAAGGCACAGATACGCAGTATTTT
TRBV7-8	TRBJ2-6	TRBD1	NA	CASSLGQGWRFPSGANVLTF	TGTGCCAGCAGCTTAGGACAGGGGTGGAGGTTCCCCTCTGGGGCCAACGTCCTGACTTTC
TRBV4-1	TRBJ1-1	TRBD1	few	CASSFGQGENTEAFF	TGCGCCAGCAGCTTCGGACAGGGTGAGAACACTGAAGCTTTCTTT
TRBV5-6	TRBJ2-5	NA	NA	CASSFSQGGQETQYF	TGTGCCAGCAGCTTCTCGCAGGGGGGTCAAGAGACCCAGTACTTC
TRBV19	TRBJ2-1	NA	NA	CASSIDLENEQFF	TGTGCCAGTAGTATAGATCTAGAAAATGAGCAGTTCTTC
TRBV7-8	TRBJ1-1	TRBD1	NA	CASSLVPGQGAGGTEAFF	TGTGCCAGCAGCTTAGTTCCTGGACAGGGGGCAGGGGGCACTGAAGCTTTCTTT
TRBV5-1	TRBJ2-3	NA	NA	CASSLVARSSDTQYF	TGCGCCAGCAGCTTGGTTGCTAGGTCCTCAGATACGCAGTATTTT
TRBV4-2	TRBJ1-5	TRBD1	NA	CASSQYGQGEQPQHF	TGTGCCAGCAGCCAATACGGACAGGGGGAACAGCCCCAGCATTTT
TRBV2	TRBJ2-1	NA	NA	CASVVSSYNEQFF	TGTGCCAGCGTGGTGAGCTCCTACAATGAGCAGTTCTTC
TRBV7-9	TRBJ1-2	TRBD1	NA	CASRPTGTGIFYGYTF	TGTGCCAGCAGACCTACCGGGACAGGGATCTTCTATGGCTACACCTTC